This TCR beta chain emerged from a study of OX40 agonist ivuxolimab in advanced cancers. Study background: Aged roughly 23 to 90 with a mean of 60 years, they were about 83% male.

With regard to this clone: Its antigen is unidentified.

Findings and limits, study-wide: The mean number of expanded clones was higher in CD8+ T cells than in CD4+. The study found among the lowest clonal expansion in partial responders at 0.1-3.0 mg/kg.

TCRdb's copy holds only in-frame clones and misses some; the assay was immunoSEQ multiplex PCR. Counted here are 96,000 or so clones, about four fifths occurring once; the ten biggest clones make up under 7%. V dropped 2 bases and J dropped 9 bases, with 17 bases sitting between them. Germline CDR1 is SGHNT and CDR2 is YENEEA. The CDR3 sequence is 15 residues long. The sample was CD4+ or CD8+ T cells sorted from blood, taken in a trial of the OX40 agonist ivuxolimab. This receptor was obtained from an adult with an advanced solid tumor such as melanoma, head and neck, liver or kidney cancer. The V and J genes are TRBV11-3 and TRBJ2-1, with a weak D call TRBD1 (6 bases). CDR3 residues: CASSLTTGILGEQFF. The CDR3 bases are TGTGCCAGCAGCTTAACAACAGGGATTCTTGGTGAGCAGTTCTTC.